Listed below are T cell receptor beta chains from one sample, sequenced in a study of blood T cells in healthy people across ages. TCRdb re-called the 5' RACE reads with MiXCR, one entry per CDR3 protein. The repertoire consists of around 670,000 distinct CDR3 sequences, with approximately 30% occurring once and the leading ten covering approximately 15%. Sequencing was carried out using blood. The receptors originated from a woman older than 75 in good health. The CDR3 runs from the conserved cysteine through the conserved F or W. Fields, in order: D gene, J gene, clone size, V gene, CDR3 length, CDR3 protein, CDR3 DNA. A D gene is named only where the DNA matches it firmly. Size tells how often a clone was seen (once, few, many) or the class of an expanded clone, and some rows leave it out.

NA,TRBJ1-6,many,TRBV20-1,15,CSARTPLGAHSPLHF,TGCAGTGCTAGAACACCCCTCGGGGCGCATTCACCCCTCCACTTT
TRBD1,TRBJ2-3,NA,TRBV28,15,CARRLTGGVMDMQYF,TGTGCCCGCAGGCTGACAGGGGGTGTTATGGATATGCAGTATTTT
NA,TRBJ1-2,NA,TRBV20-1,10,CSAKGGGYTF,TGCAGTGCTAAGGGAGGGGGCTACACCTTC
NA,TRBJ2-5,NA,TRBV20-1,16,CSARDQIKVGEETQYF,TGCAGTGCTAGAGATCAAATCAAGGTCGGGGAAGAGACCCAGTACTTC
TRBD1,TRBJ1-6,NA,TRBV4-2,14,CASSGQEPDSPLHF,TGTGCCAGCAGCGGACAGGAGCCAGATTCACCCCTCCACTTT
TRBD2,TRBJ2-4,many,TRBV20-1,14,CSARLSGGADIQYF,TGCAGTGCTAGGCTTAGCGGGGGGGCGGACATTCAGTACTTC
NA,TRBJ2-4,NA,TRBV10-1,16,CASMAGNCLAKNIQYF,TGCGCCAGCATGGCAGGCAATTGCCTAGCCAAAAACATTCAGTACTTC
NA,TRBJ2-5,NA,TRBV7-2,14,CASSQGGVRETQYF,TGTGCCAGCAGCCAAGGAGGGGTCCGGGAGACCCAGTACTTC
NA,TRBJ1-2,many,TRBV10-3,14,CAISERVPDYGYTF,TGTGCCATCAGTGAAAGGGTTCCGGACTATGGCTACACCTTC
NA,TRBJ2-5,few,TRBV29-1,14,CSGQGPLAGETQYF,TGCAGCGGACAAGGACCGCTTGCGGGGGAGACCCAGTACTTC